This is a list of T cell receptor beta chains from one sample in a study of beta chain features in type 1 diabetes. Assay: immunoSEQ multiplex PCR; the TCRdb copy retains only in-frame clones and omits some. Among about 410,000 clones, around 13% were seen once, and the ten largest hold about 0.034%. Material: naive CD4+ T cells from blood. The receptors were sampled from a man aged 25-40 years in good health. The CDR3 runs from the conserved cysteine through the conserved F or W. D genes are given only for firm matches. Only part of the rows carry a size: once, few, many, or a class if the clone is expanded.

d_gene,len,abundance,j_gene,v_gene,CDR3nt,CDR3aa
.,14,few,TRBJ2-3,TRBV19,TGTGCCAGTAGTCTCTCTCTTGCGCCAGATACGCAGTATTTT,CASSLSLAPDTQYF
.,15,few,TRBJ1-5,TRBV29-1,TGCAGCGTCCGAGCCGGGACGGATAGCAATCAGCCCCAGCATTTT,CSVRAGTDSNQPQHF
.,14,.,TRBJ2-3,TRBV4-3,TGCGCCAGCAGCCAAGAGAAACTCACAGATACGCAGTATTTT,CASSQEKLTDTQYF
TRBD1,16,.,TRBJ2-6,TRBV9,TGTGCCAGCAGCGCCGGGACAGTAGCTGGGGCCAACGTCCTGACTTTC,CASSAGTVAGANVLTF
.,13,few,TRBJ1-2,TRBV30,TGTGCCTGGAGCACTGACAGGACTACTAGCTACACCTTC,CAWSTDRTTSYTF
TRBD2,15,.,TRBJ2-1,TRBV7-3,TGTGCCAGCAGCATTAGCGGGAGGGGCAACAATGAGCAGTTCTTC,CASSISGRGNNEQFF
.,13,.,TRBJ2-2,TRBV7-2,TGTGCCAGCAGCCCCCTCTACCCGGGGGAGCTGTTTTTT,CASSPLYPGELFF
.,13,.,TRBJ2-2,TRBV9,TGTGCCAGCAGTAAAAGTGGCACCGGGGAGCTGTTTTTT,CASSKSGTGELFF
.,14,.,TRBJ2-3,TRBV30,TGTGCCCGGACGGAATATGTGGACACAGATACGCAGTATTTT,CARTEYVDTDTQYF
.,15,few,TRBJ1-2,TRBV9,TGTGCCAGCAGCGTAGGACCTGGGTCTGACTATGGCTACACCTTC,CASSVGPGSDYGYTF
.,17,.,TRBJ2-1,TRBV4-1,TGCGCCAGCAGCCATTCCAGGGACAGCGGGGGACACAATGAGCAGTTCTTC,CASSHSRDSGGHNEQFF
.,12,.,TRBJ2-1,TRBV29-1,TGCAGCGTTGAACAGGGTGCGAATGAGCAGTTCTTC,CSVEQGANEQFF
.,15,few,TRBJ2-1,TRBV10-3,TGTGCCATCAGTGAGTCGCTTGGAAGCTACAATGAGCAGTTCTTC,CAISESLGSYNEQFF
TRBD2,15,few,TRBJ2-1,TRBV7-8,TGTGCCAGCAGCTTGACCGGACTAGCGGGAGATGAGCAGTTCTTC,CASSLTGLAGDEQFF
TRBD1,15,.,TRBJ2-7,TRBV4-1,TGCGCCAGCAGCCAAAGGACAGGGCTTCCCTACGAGCAGTACTTC,CASSQRTGLPYEQYF
.,13,few,TRBJ1-5,TRBV30,TGTGCCTGGAGTGAGGGGGGCAATCAGCCCCAGCATTTT,CAWSEGGNQPQHF
.,14,few,TRBJ2-7,TRBV7-6,TGTGCCAGCAGCCTCGGACGCTTGAGCCACGAGCAGTACTTC,CASSLGRLSHEQYF
.,14,.,TRBJ2-1,TRBV27,TGTGCCAGCAGTCCGGAGACAGTCTACAATGAGCAGTTCTTC,CASSPETVYNEQFF
.,15,.,TRBJ2-2,TRBV7-2,TGTGCCAGCAGCTCCTCCGGGGGGAACACCGGGGAGCTGTTTTTT,CASSSSGGNTGELFF
.,15,.,TRBJ2-7,TRBV19,TGTGCCAGTAGCACGACAGGAGGCACTCTAAGCGAGCAGTACTTC,CASSTTGGTLSEQYF
.,16,few,TRBJ2-6,TRBV19,TGTGCCAGTACCGCACTCCAGGGATCTGGGGCCAACGTCCTGACTTTC,CASTALQGSGANVLTF
.,15,few,TRBJ2-7,TRBV7-2,TGTGCCAGCAGCTTAGCGACGGATAGCTCCTACGAGCAGTACTTC,CASSLATDSSYEQYF
TRBD2,17,few,TRBJ2-1,TRBV7-9,TGTGCCAGCAGCTTAGGGTCGCTAGCGGGAGTGTTCAATGAGCAGTTCTTC,CASSLGSLAGVFNEQFF
TRBD2,14,.,TRBJ2-3,TRBV5-4,TGTGCCTGTTCGAGCGGGAATCAGGCAGATACGCAGTATTTT,CACSSGNQADTQYF
TRBD1,15,.,TRBJ2-1,TRBV6-6,TGTGCCAGCAGTTCTCGACAGGGTGACTACAATGAGCAGTTCTTC,CASSSRQGDYNEQFF
TRBD1,14,.,TRBJ2-3,TRBV30,TGTGCCTGGGGACAGGGAGCCCCCACAGATACGCAGTATTTT,CAWGQGAPTDTQYF
.,14,few,TRBJ2-3,TRBV30,TGTGCCTGGAGTTTGCTTTCGCGTCCGGATACGCAGTATTTT,CAWSLLSRPDTQYF